This T cell receptor (beta chain) was sequenced during a study of response to subunit inactivated influenza vaccine. TCRdb re-analysed the RT-PCR reads in MiXCR, keeping a single row per CDR3 protein. The sample yields 500,000 to 600,000 distinct CDR3 sequences, 6% to 9% seen once. Of note for this clonotype: Its antigen is unidentified.

Study-wide findings and caveats: Seasonal influenza vaccination, on each occasion, was suggested by the authors to recruit few new T cells.

V lost 5 bases and J lost 0, with 14 bases in between. This CDR3 is built from 16 residues. Per germline, CDR1 LNHDA and CDR2 SQIVND (reference sequence). The chain carries TRBV19 and TRBJ2-1; D remains ambiguous. The receptor was isolated from a man aged 50-75 years who received an inactivated influenza vaccine. Sample: PBMCs from blood, taken approximately 25 months after vaccination. The CDR3: CASSSRPASSYNEQFF. CDR3 DNA sequence: TGTGCCAGTAGTTCCCGTCCGGCCAGCTCCTACAATGAGCAGTTCTTC. Full variable domain (missing parts from reference TRBV19 and TRBJ2-1): DGGITQSPKYLFRKEGQNVTLSCEQNLNHDAMYWYRQDPGQGLRLIYYSQIVNDFQKGDIAEGYSVSREKKESFPLTVTSAQKNPTAFYLCASSSRPASSYNEQFFGPGTRLTVL.